This T cell receptor (beta chain) was profiled in a study of blood T cell repertoires in COVID-19. Method: immunoSEQ multiplex PCR; TCRdb's copy keeps in-frame clones and lacks some. The sample lists approximately 85,000 clones; about 90% were seen once. With 6 bases removed from V and 5 bases from J, the gap between germline ends came to 21 bases. The CDR3 has 15 residues. Germline CDR1 SQVTM, CDR2 ANQGSEA. The source of this sequence is a woman of 80 years or more with active or convalescent COVID-19. The chain uses TRBV29-1 and TRBJ2-3, with D perhaps matching TRBD1 (5 bases). Sequenced input: peripheral blood. The CDR3 region has the DNA TGCAGCGTCGCACGCACGGCAGGGAATCGAGATACGCAGTATTTT. Translated, it gives CSVARTAGNRDTQYF.